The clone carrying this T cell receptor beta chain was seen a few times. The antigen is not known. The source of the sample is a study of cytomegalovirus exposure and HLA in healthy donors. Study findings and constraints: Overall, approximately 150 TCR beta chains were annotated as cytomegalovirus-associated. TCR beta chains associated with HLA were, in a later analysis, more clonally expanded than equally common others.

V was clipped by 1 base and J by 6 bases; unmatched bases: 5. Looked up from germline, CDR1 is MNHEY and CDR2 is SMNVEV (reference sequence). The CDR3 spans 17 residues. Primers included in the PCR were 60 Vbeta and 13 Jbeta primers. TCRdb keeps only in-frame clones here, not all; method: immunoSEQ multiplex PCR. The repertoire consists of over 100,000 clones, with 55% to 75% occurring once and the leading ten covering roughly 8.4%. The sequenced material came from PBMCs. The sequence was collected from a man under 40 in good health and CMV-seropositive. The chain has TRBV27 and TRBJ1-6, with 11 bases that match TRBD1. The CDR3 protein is CASSLFGQGALNSPLHF. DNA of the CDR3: TGTGCCAGCAGTTTATTCGGACAGGGGGCTCTTAATTCACCCCTCCACTTT.